The subject of this entry is one T cell receptor (beta chain). Its specificity is not known. The CDR3 totals 17 residues. The trim removed 5 bases at V and 6 bases at J, leaving 10 bases unmatched. Germline loops: CDR1 MDHEN, CDR2 SYDVKM. Investigators reverse transcribed all isolated RNA, so they sequenced expressed TCRB transcripts. Only in-frame clones appear in the TCRdb table, and some are missing; sequencing was by immunoSEQ multiplex PCR. This table has 630,000 or so clones, 11% to 15% appearing once. These data belong to a study of beta chain features in type 1 diabetes. Study in general: Summed over all samples, the examined sorted cells came to 100 million to 130 million. Study-wide points: In all four CD4+ subsets, TCRB CDR3 length was significantly, moderately reduced in type 1 diabetes.

The sequencing input was naive CD4+ T cells from blood. The chain joins TRBV28 to TRBJ2-1; 13 bases fit TRBD2. The origin of this receptor is a man in his late teens or twenties with type 1 diabetes. The CDR3 DNA reads TGTGCCAGCAGTCAGGGACTAGCGGGGCGGCTAAGCAATGAGCAGTTCTTC. This codes for CASSQGLAGRLSNEQFF.